These 25 T cell receptor beta chains originate from one sample sequenced in a study of human T cells and chemical hapten exposure. Using its own MiXCR run on the RACE reads, TCRdb lists one record per CDR3 protein. The sample carries about 120,000 distinct CDR3 sequences, about 13% recorded once. Time point described: patch test 1, 2 weeks after DPC sensitization. Indicated treatment: therapeutic diphenylcyclopropenone sensitization with weekly scalp DPC. The sequencing used whole blood, collected in connection with sensitization to the hapten diphenylcyclopropenone (DPC). These receptors were obtained from a man aged 18-30 years with alopecia areata. Some clones in this sample may be carry-over from other donors' samples.

Only a few counts were recorded for this clonotype. The chain carries TRBV9 and TRBJ1-3; TRBD1 is a possible D gene (6 bases). This CDR3 comprises 12 residues. From germline, CDR1 is SGDLS and CDR2 YYNGEE. Trimming shortened V by 0 bases and J by 8 bases, and 6 bases separated the two germline ends. The CDR3 DNA sequence: TGTGCCAGCAGCGTAGCAGGGGACACCATATATTTT. Protein product: CASSVAGDTIYF. The full variable domain, with the rest looked up from reference TRBV9 and TRBJ1-3, is DSGVTQTPKHLITATGQRVTLRCSPRSGDLSVYWYQQSLDQGLQFLIQYYNGEERAKGNILERFSAQQFPDLHSELNLSSLELGDSALYFCASSVAGDTIYFGEGSWLTVV.

The J gene is TRBJ1-2, the V gene TRBV20-1, with 12 positions matching TRBD1. V lost 5 bases to trimming and J lost 9 bases; unmatched junction nucleotides: 7. This CDR3 is built from 13 residues. Germline-derived CDR1 and CDR2 are DFQATT and SNEGSKA (reference sequence). The CDR3 is CSAPGTGGRSYTF. CDR3 coding DNA: TGCAGTGCTCCCGGGACAGGGGGCAGGAGCTACACCTTC.

V usage is TRBV27 and J usage is TRBJ2-7; no reliable D call. CDR1 and CDR2 (germline): MNHEY, SMNVEV (reference sequence). The ends were cut back, 7 bases at V and 4 bases at J, with 11 bases in the middle. CDR3 length: 12 amino acids. CDR3 residues: CASKRMSYEQYV. DNA of the CDR3: TGTGCCAGCAAAAGGATGAGTTACGAGCAGTACGTC.

This clonotype was counted only a few times. The chain recombines TRBV4-3 with TRBJ1-6; D not certain. This CDR3 is 17 amino acids long. Trimming cost V 4 bases and J 7 bases, with 20 bases left between them. The germline V gene encodes CDR1 LGHNA and CDR2 YSLEER. The CDR3 DNA reads TGCGCCAGCAGCCCGCAGAGCAACACCCTCGGGAATTCACCCCTCCACTTT. Its translation: CASSPQSNTLGNSPLHF.

The genes are TRBV9 and TRBJ2-1, with D maybe TRBD1 (6 bases). With 0 bases removed from V and 5 bases from J, the gap between germline ends came to 9 bases. Looked up from germline, CDR1 is SGDLS and CDR2 is YYNGEE. This CDR3 region has 14 residues. CDR3 coding DNA: TGTGCCAGCAGCGTAGGGGGGACAAACAATGAGCAGTTCTTC. This gives the protein CASSVGGTNNEQFF.

Comment on this clonotype: The germline gene is not matched at one end of the junction; a read error may be the cause. The V and J genes are TRBV12-3 or TRBV12-4 and TRBJ1-2, with D possibly TRBD1 on 6 matching bases. The CDR3 is made up of 13 amino acids. The CDR3: CASSRQALYSYTF. CDR3 coding DNA: TGTGCCAGCAGCCGACAGGCCCTCTATAGCTACACCTTC.

In its sample, this clonotype was seen many times. This chain joins TRBV16 and TRBJ1-2; 11 bases agree with TRBD1. Germline values: CDR1 KGHSY, CDR2 FQNENV. J lost 7 bases, V lost 4 bases, and 8 bases had no gene match. The CDR3 is 15 residues long. CDR3 sequence (DNA): TGTGCCAGCAGCCGGCTGGACAGGGGGCTTGGTGGCTACACCTTC. It translates to CASSRLDRGLGGYTF.

V usage is TRBV6-5 and J usage is TRBJ2-7, with TRBD1 matching over 10 bases. Germline V gene data show CDR1 as MNHEY and CDR2 as SVGAGI. V lost 6 bases to trimming and J lost 5 bases; unmatched junction nucleotides: 7. This CDR3 has 14 amino acids. The CDR3 spells CASRARQGADEQYF. As DNA, the CDR3 is TGTGCCAGCAGGGCCAGACAGGGGGCGGACGAGCAGTACTTC.

This clonotype occurred a few times. The chain has TRBV20-1 and TRBJ1-1, with D hard to call. V gave up 0 bases and J gave up 4 bases, with 15 bases separating them. The CDR3 has 15 amino acids. The germline gives CDR1 DFQATT, CDR2 SNEGSKA (reference sequence). The CDR3 loop is CSARDDRRIITEAFF. The CDR3 region has the DNA TGCAGTGCTAGAGATGACCGGCGGATCATCACTGAAGCTTTCTTT.

This clonotype was recorded a few times. The chain couples TRBV24-1 to TRBJ2-1, with D unclear. The CDR3 loop spans 12 amino acids. Germline-derived CDR1 and CDR2 are KGHDR and SFDVKD. Deletions cut 4 bases from V and 5 bases from J, with 5 bases between. The CDR3 protein is CATSDRDNEQFF. In DNA, the CDR3 is TGTGCCACCAGTGACCGGGACAATGAGCAGTTCTTC.

This clonotype was found a few times. The rearrangement uses TRBV29-1 and TRBJ1-2; D is perhaps TRBD1 (6 bases). The V end was cut by 2 bases, the J end by 1 base, with 8 bases between. Per germline, CDR1 SQVTM and CDR2 ANQGSEA. The CDR3 contains 13 residues. CDR3 bases: TGCAGCGTTGAAAGGGGGGATAACTATGGCTACACCTTC. Translation: CSVERGDNYGYTF.

Note on this clonotype: At one of its ends the junction is not consistent with the germline gene, which may arise from a read error. CDR3 protein: CASSMSAANNGELFF. The CDR3, as DNA: TGTGCCAGTAGTATGTCGGCGGCGAACAACGGGGAGCTGTTTTTT. The chain is built from TRBV19 and TRBJ2-2; D not resolved. Germline CDR1 LNHDA, CDR2 SQIVND (reference sequence). This CDR3 region has 15 residues.

This chain joins TRBV30 and TRBJ2-4; D may be TRBD2 (5 bases). Trimming shortened V by 4 bases and J by 2 bases, and 15 bases separated the two germline ends. CDR1 and CDR2 from the germline V gene are GTSNPN and SVGIG (reference sequence). This CDR3 region has 15 residues. The CDR3 DNA is TGTGCCTGGAACCCGGGGAAACTGACCAAAAACATTCAGTACTTC. Its protein product is CAWNPGKLTKNIQYF.

This clonotype has ten or more counts. V and J are TRBV11-2 and TRBJ2-2, with D unresolved. The ends were cut back, 5 bases at V and 4 bases at J, with 14 bases in the middle. CDR3 length: 15 residues. Germline assignment: CDR1 SGHAT and CDR2 FQNNGV. The CDR3 nucleotides read TGTGCCAGCAGCCCGGCCAGGATCTTCACCGGGGAGCTGTTTTTT. Amino acid sequence: CASSPARIFTGELFF.

The chain is built from TRBV5-1 and TRBJ2-5, with 8 bases fitting TRBD2. This CDR3 region has 14 residues. The J segment lost 5 bases and the V segment lost 9 bases, leaving 12 bases of the junction unmatched. Germline loops: CDR1 SGHRS, CDR2 YFSETQ. CDR3 sequence: CATQGSGGRETQYF. The CDR3, as DNA: TGCGCCACCCAGGGGAGCGGGGGTCGCGAGACCCAGTACTTC.

The rearrangement uses TRBV4-1 and TRBJ1-1; D is unclear. The CDR3 sequence is 13 residues long. CDR1 is MGHRA, CDR2 YSYEKL, per germline. V lost 3 bases to trimming and J lost 4 bases, with 9 bases between them. The CDR3 is CASSQSDGTEAFF. The CDR3 DNA is TGCGCCAGCAGCCAGTCCGACGGCACTGAAGCTTTCTTT.

V is TRBV5-4 and J is TRBJ1-6; D might be TRBD1 (5 bases). V lost 4 bases and J lost 7, with 9 bases in between. The germline CDR1 and CDR2 sequences are SGHNT and YYREEE (reference sequence). CDR3 length: 13 residues. CDR3 residues: CASSAGQNSPLHF. The DNA of the CDR3 is TGTGCCAGCAGCGCGGGGCAGAATTCACCCCTCCACTTT. Supplemented by reference TRBV5-4 and TRBJ1-6, the full variable domain reads ETGVTQSPTHLIKTRGQQVTLRCSSQSGHNTVSWYQQALGQGPQFIFQYYREEENGRGNFPPRFSGLQFPNYSSELNVNALELDDSALYLCASSAGQNSPLHFGNGTRLTVT.

The V gene is TRBV6-1, the J gene TRBJ1-5; perhaps TRBD1 as D (5 bases). From germline, CDR1 is MNHNS and CDR2 SASEGT. The CDR3 extends over 16 amino acids. The germline V and J ends were trimmed by 1 base and 0 bases, with 10 bases remaining between them. The CDR3 loop reads CASSEDTGYSNQPQHF. DNA for the CDR3: TGTGCCAGCAGTGAAGACACAGGTTATAGCAATCAGCCCCAGCATTTT.

The gene calls are TRBV12-3 or TRBV12-4 and TRBJ1-5; D may be TRBD1 (5 bases). CDR3 size: 16 residues. V was clipped by 0 bases and J by 7 bases, with 16 bases between them. This CDR3 reads CASSLARRQGIQPQHF. The CDR3 DNA reads as TGTGCCAGCAGTTTAGCGCGGCGGCAGGGTATCCAGCCCCAGCATTTT.

This clonotype has just a few counts. The gene calls are TRBV12-3 or TRBV12-4 and TRBJ1-1; possibly TRBD1 for D (6 bases). Between the trimmed V and J ends, which lost 0 bases and 1 base, there was a span of 9 bases. The CDR3 contains 15 residues. The CDR3 protein is CASSLAGQQNTEAFF. CDR3 bases: TGTGCCAGCAGTTTAGCCGGACAGCAGAACACTGAAGCTTTCTTT.

The sample holds a few counts of this clonotype. The J gene is TRBJ1-5, the V gene TRBV4-3, with 10 bases aligning to TRBD1. The V and J ends lost 0 bases and 2 bases, in that order; junction bases with no gene match: 1. Germline-derived CDR1 and CDR2 are LGHNA and YSLEER. The CDR3 runs to 16 residues. The CDR3 bases are TGCGCCAGCAGCCAAGATGGGACAGGGGGCAATCAGCCCCAGCATTTT. Protein product: CASSQDGTGGNQPQHF.

This clonotype appeared a few times. The V call is TRBV20-1, the J call TRBJ1-5, with D perhaps matching TRBD1 (6 bases). V gave up 0 bases and J gave up 4 bases, with 10 bases separating them. This CDR3 is 14 amino acids long. The V gene's germline CDR1 is DFQATT and CDR2 SNEGSKA (reference sequence). The CDR3 sequence is CSARDGGGNQPQHF. Here the CDR3 DNA reads TGCAGTGCTAGAGATGGAGGGGGGAATCAGCCCCAGCATTTT.

This clonotype showed up just once. The chain employs TRBV27 and TRBJ2-3; the D is unclear. The germline V gene has CDR1 MNHEY and CDR2 SMNVEV (reference sequence). The length of the CDR3 is 15 residues. V lost 2 bases and J lost 0, with 9 bases in between. The CDR3 protein is CASSLGVVSTDTQYF. In nucleotides, the CDR3 is TGTGCCAGCAGTTTAGGGGTAGTAAGCACAGATACGCAGTATTTT.

V is TRBV5-5 and J is TRBJ2-5; 9 nucleotides line up with TRBD1. This CDR3 spans 17 amino acids. The germline gives CDR1 SGHKS, CDR2 YYEKEE (reference sequence). V shed 4 bases and J 5 bases; nucleotides not matched to a gene: 15. CDR3 in amino acids: CASSQHVWDRVGETQYF. In DNA form, the CDR3 reads TGTGCCAGCAGCCAGCATGTGTGGGACAGGGTTGGTGAGACCCAGTACTTC.

This clonotype was seen more than once but under ten times. The chain carries TRBV19 and TRBJ1-5, with TRBD1 identical over 8 bases. The germline CDR1 and CDR2 sequences are LNHDA and SQIVND (reference sequence). This CDR3 comprises 15 residues. The J segment lost 6 bases and the V segment lost 3 bases, leaving 7 bases of the junction unmatched. The CDR3 loop is CASSIGAGGGQPQHF. CDR3 DNA sequence: TGTGCCAGTAGTATTGGGGCAGGGGGCGGTCAGCCCCAGCATTTT.